The 30 T cell receptor beta chains in this list originate from one sample, sequenced in a study of CD8 T cells in ankylosing spondylitis. MiXCR was run by TCRdb on the 5' RACE reads, yielding one entry per CDR3 protein. The data contain some 350,000 distinct CDR3 sequences, roughly 14% of them singletons. The sequencing input was blood, either unsorted or a sorted T cell fraction (not recorded which). The origin of the receptors is a male donor with ankylosing spondylitis or in good health (not recorded which).

Many counts were recorded for this clonotype. The chain uses TRBV4-1 and TRBJ1-6; D not resolved. This CDR3 region has 14 residues. Trimming took off 0 bases at V and 10 bases at J, with 10 bases between the two ends. In germline, CDR1 is MGHRA, CDR2 YSYEKL. CDR3 amino acids: CASSQDVSESPLHF. The CDR3 nucleotides read TGCGCCAGCAGCCAAGATGTGAGCGAGTCACCCCTCCACTTT.

This clonotype was seen repeatedly, ten times or more. The chain uses TRBV12-3 or TRBV12-4 and TRBJ2-1; 8 bases are a match to TRBD2. This CDR3 is built from 13 residues. J gave up 12 bases and V 6 bases, and 10 bases lay outside the gene matches. The CDR3 spells CASREGLGQGQFF. CDR3 DNA sequence: TGTGCCAGCAGGGAGGGACTAGGGCAGGGGCAGTTCTTC.

The table lists this clonotype with a few counts. The chain uses TRBV24-1 and TRBJ1-1, with a weak D call TRBD1 (5 bases). The V gene lost 0 bases and the J gene lost 4 bases, with 11 bases spanning the gap. In germline, CDR1 is KGHDR, CDR2 SFDVKD. The CDR3 runs 15 residues. CDR3 loop: CATSDLTIRGTEAFF. The CDR3 DNA reads TGTGCCACCAGTGATTTGACAATAAGGGGCACTGAAGCTTTCTTT.

The genes are TRBV12-3 or TRBV12-4 and TRBJ2-3; 10 nucleotides agree with TRBD2. The CDR3 has 18 residues. V lost 6 bases to trimming and J lost 1 base; unmatched junction nucleotides: 13. The DNA for the CDR3 is TGTGCCAGCAGCACCGGGACACTAGGGACTAGCGGCACAGATACGCAGTATTTT. Amino acids: CASSTGTLGTSGTDTQYF.

This clonotype was detected many times. The rearrangement uses TRBV12-3 or TRBV12-4 and TRBJ2-1; a weak D match, TRBD2 (5 bases). This CDR3 has 15 residues. The V end was cut by 3 bases, the J end by 9 bases, with 18 bases between. As DNA, the CDR3 is TGTGCCAGCAGTTTCAGTACGCGGTATCGGGGTGAGCAGTTCTTC. This codes for CASSFSTRYRGEQFF.

This clonotype was detected only a few times. Here the CDR3 DNA reads TGCGCCACCCGACGTTCCGGCGGCACAGATACGCAGTATTTT. It codes for CATRRSGGTDTQYF. The V gene is TRBV5-1, the J gene TRBJ2-3; D is undetermined. The V gene lost 9 bases and the J gene lost 1 base, with 15 bases spanning the gap. Germline V CDR1 and CDR2: SGHRS, YFSETQ. The CDR3 loop spans 14 amino acids. The full variable domain, rest sourced from reference TRBV5-1 and TRBJ2-3, is KAGVTQTPRYLIKTRGQQVTLSCSPISGHRSVSWYQQTPGQGLQFLFEYFSETQRNKGNFPGRFSGRQFSNSRSEMNVSTLELGDSALYLCATRRSGGTDTQYFGPGTRLTVL.

This clonotype appeared a few times. The rearrangement uses TRBV11-2 and TRBJ2-3; no clear D gene. V was cut by 4 bases and J by 2 bases, with 7 bases left in between. The CDR3 consists of 13 residues. Germline CDR1 SGHAT, CDR2 FQNNGV. The CDR3 nucleotides read TGTGCCAGCAGCTCGCAAAACACAGATACGCAGTATTTT. Its translation: CASSSQNTDTQYF. Variable domain in full (rest from reference TRBV11-2 and TRBJ2-3): EAGVAQSPRYKIIEKRQSVAFWCNPISGHATLYWYQQILGQGPKLLIQFQNNGVVDDSQLPKDRFSAERLKGVDSTLKIQPAKLEDSAVYLCASSSQNTDTQYFGPGTRLTVL.

The DNA for the CDR3 is TGTGCCAGCAGCCCCACCATGAATGAGCAGTTCTTC. As protein: CASSPTMNEQFF. The V and J genes are TRBV7-9 and TRBJ2-1, with unresolved D. Deletions cut 5 bases from V and 7 bases from J, with 9 bases between. This CDR3 comprises 12 residues. The germline CDR1 and CDR2 sequences are SEHNR and FQNEAQ (reference sequence).

This clonotype was seen many times. The chain uses TRBV11-2 and TRBJ1-2; 7 bases match TRBD1. Trimming cost V 3 bases and J 9 bases; bases outside gene matches: 22. CDR1 and CDR2 (germline): SGHAT, FQNNGV. The CDR3 extends over 18 amino acids. CDR3 DNA sequence: TGTGCCAGCAGCTTCACACCCACCCAGAGGGGGCGAGACTTGCGCTACACCTTC. Amino acids: CASSFTPTQRGRDLRYTF. Supplemented by reference TRBV11-2 and TRBJ1-2, the full variable domain reads EAGVAQSPRYKIIEKRQSVAFWCNPISGHATLYWYQQILGQGPKLLIQFQNNGVVDDSQLPKDRFSAERLKGVDSTLKIQPAKLEDSAVYLCASSFTPTQRGRDLRYTFGSGTRLTVV.

This clonotype was observed many times. The rearrangement links TRBV12-3 or TRBV12-4 to TRBJ2-3; perhaps TRBD2 as D (6 bases). The CDR3 length is 14 residues. With 4 bases removed from V and 7 bases from J, the gap between germline ends came to 15 bases. CDR3 in amino acids: CASSSTSRRNTQYF. The DNA for the CDR3 is TGTGCCAGCAGTTCTACTAGCAGGAGGAATACGCAGTATTTT.

The V and J genes are TRBV6-5 and TRBJ2-1, with 9 bases fitting TRBD2. The CDR3 runs to 17 residues. V was clipped by 2 bases and J by 7 bases; unmatched bases: 12. Germline loops: CDR1 MNHEY, CDR2 SVGAGI. CDR3 loop: CASSYALGAGGHNEQFF. CDR3 DNA sequence: TGTGCCAGCAGTTACGCCCTAGGGGCGGGGGGGCATAATGAGCAGTTCTTC.

This clonotype was seen a handful of times. The rearrangement uses TRBV10-3 and TRBJ1-1; weak D call: TRBD1 (5 bases). Germline CDR1 and CDR2: ENHRY and SYGVKD. This CDR3 has 13 amino acids. The CDR3 protein is CATSPGIEAEAFF. The CDR3 DNA sequence: TGTGCAACATCACCAGGGATCGAGGCTGAAGCTTTCTTT.

The chain joins TRBV20-1 to TRBJ2-1; 11 nucleotides match TRBD2. With V trimmed by 3 bases and J by 9 bases, 10 bases remained unmatched. Germline V gives CDR1 DFQATT, CDR2 SNEGSKA (reference sequence). The CDR3 extends over 15 amino acids. The CDR3 loop reads CSARTLAGEASEQFF. In nucleotides, the CDR3 is TGCAGTGCTAGGACACTAGCGGGAGAAGCAAGTGAGCAGTTCTTC.

V gene TRBV6-5 combines with J gene TRBJ1-6; D is unclear. V was trimmed by 0 bases and J by 8 bases, leaving 5 bases between them. The CDR3 runs 13 residues. Germline V gene sequence: CDR1 MNHEY, CDR2 SVGAGI. CDR3 amino acids: CASSYSRDSPLHF. The CDR3 DNA reads TGTGCCAGCAGTTACTCGAGGGATTCACCCCTCCACTTT.

This clonotype has a count of ten or more. The chain recombines TRBV10-3 with TRBJ2-7; D possibly corresponds to TRBD2 (6 bases). CDR3 length: 16 amino acids. Germline CDR1 and CDR2: ENHRY and SYGVKD. V dropped 0 bases and J dropped 4 bases, with 16 bases sitting between them. The CDR3 reads CAISESGRRGEYEQYF. The CDR3 DNA sequence: TGTGCCATCAGTGAGTCGGGACGGAGGGGAGAGTACGAGCAGTACTTC.

V is TRBV2 and J is TRBJ1-5; no clear D gene. V lost 4 bases, J lost 1 base, and 11 bases lay in between. The CDR3 runs 15 residues. Looked up from germline, CDR1 is SNHLY and CDR2 is FYNNEI. The CDR3 spells CASSGSGRSNQPQHF. For the CDR3, the DNA is TGTGCCAGCAGTGGGTCAGGAAGGAGCAATCAGCCCCAGCATTTT.

The chain employs TRBV4-2 and TRBJ2-5; TRBD2 is a possible D gene (5 bases). This CDR3 region has 15 residues. Trimming pared 1 base from V and 5 bases from J, leaving 14 bases between. CDR1 and CDR2 (germline): LGHNA, YNFKEQ. The CDR3 nucleotides read TGTGCCAGCAGCCAAGGAGGGTTTGGGGAGGAGACCCAGTACTTC. Encoded protein: CASSQGGFGEETQYF.

This clonotype occurred many times. The chain joins TRBV3-1 to TRBJ2-2, with D tentatively TRBD1 or TRBD2 (5 bases each). The CDR3 runs to 13 residues. V lost 6 bases to trimming and J lost 6 bases, with 11 bases between them. Germline lookup yields CDR1 LGHDT and CDR2 YNNKEL (reference sequence). CDR3 residues: CASSEGLAGELFF. Written as DNA, the CDR3 is TGTGCCAGCAGTGAGGGGCTGGCCGGGGAGCTGTTTTTT.

V gene TRBV5-1 combines with J gene TRBJ2-5, with a tentative D call TRBD1 (6 bases). Germline lookup yields CDR1 SGHRS and CDR2 YFSETQ. Trimming stripped 4 bases from V and 5 bases from J, with 18 bases between. The CDR3 extends over 15 amino acids. CDR3 amino acids: CASSTGQTAWETQYF. CDR3 nucleotide sequence: TGCGCCAGCAGCACCGGACAGACAGCTTGGGAGACCCAGTACTTC. The full variable domain, rest sourced from reference TRBV5-1 and TRBJ2-5, is KAGVTQTPRYLIKTRGQQVTLSCSPISGHRSVSWYQQTPGQGLQFLFEYFSETQRNKGNFPGRFSGRQFSNSRSEMNVSTLELGDSALYLCASSTGQTAWETQYFGPGTRLLVL.

This clonotype occurred a few times. The rearrangement joins TRBV13 to TRBJ1-2, with 9 bases aligning to TRBD1. The CDR3 has 15 residues. V lost 5 bases, J lost 6 bases, and 10 bases stayed unmatched. The V gene's germline CDR1 is PRHDT and CDR2 FYEKMQ (reference sequence). CDR3 nucleotide sequence: TGTGCCAGCAGCCCCCGGACAGGGGAGACGAATGGCTACACCTTC. Translation: CASSPRTGETNGYTF.

V and J are TRBV19 and TRBJ2-2; the D gene is possibly TRBD2 (6 bases). CDR1 and CDR2 from the germline V gene are LNHDA and SQIVND (reference sequence). The CDR3 extends over 15 amino acids. V lost 3 bases and J lost 0, with 8 bases in between. This CDR3 is CASSMGDSNTGELFF. CDR3 DNA: TGTGCCAGTAGTATGGGGGACTCGAACACCGGGGAGCTGTTTTTT.

The chain joins TRBV18 to TRBJ1-1; 9 bases line up with TRBD1. Germline V gives CDR1 KGHSH, CDR2 LQKENI. V gave up 6 bases and J gave up 3 bases; unmatched junction bases: 8. The CDR3 is made up of 15 amino acids. CDR3: CASSPGTGLDTEAFF. The CDR3 DNA sequence: TGTGCCAGCTCCCCCGGGACAGGGTTAGACACTGAAGCTTTCTTT.

This rearrangement joins TRBV18 to TRBJ2-1; 10 positions agree with TRBD1. Germline V gives CDR1 KGHSH, CDR2 LQKENI. The CDR3 runs to 15 residues. The V and J ends lost 6 bases and 6 bases, in that order; junction bases with no gene match: 8. CDR3 amino acids: CASSLGQGSSNEQFF. The CDR3, as DNA: TGTGCCAGCTCCCTGGGACAGGGGTCAAGCAATGAGCAGTTCTTC.

J is TRBJ2-7 and V is TRBV5-8, with D possibly matching TRBD1 (5 bases). From germline, CDR1 is SGHTS and CDR2 YDEGEE. V lost 4 bases and J 0 bases, leaving 14 bases between the germline ends. This CDR3 contains 15 residues. For the CDR3, the DNA is TGTGCCAGCAGCCCCGTTAGGGGTGCCTCCTACGAGCAGTACTTC. This translates into CASSPVRGASYEQYF.

V usage is TRBV5-1 and J usage is TRBJ1-1; 11 nucleotides align to TRBD1. The CDR3 has 14 amino acids. After removal of 4 bases from V and 8 bases from J, the junction contained 7 bases not matched to a gene. The V gene's germline CDR1 is SGHRS and CDR2 YFSETQ. CDR3 residues: CASSTGQGAWEAFF. The CDR3 coding sequence is TGCGCCAGCAGCACCGGACAGGGGGCTTGGGAAGCTTTCTTT.

This clonotype was counted only a few times. This CDR3 is CASSQDGQGDYGYTF. The CDR3 DNA follows: TGTGCCAGCAGCCAAGATGGCCAGGGGGACTATGGCTACACCTTC. The chain recombines TRBV4-2 with TRBJ1-2, with TRBD1 identical over 7 bases. With 0 bases clipped from V and 3 bases from J, the junction kept 4 bases outside the gene matches. The CDR3 runs 15 residues. Germline V gene data show CDR1 as LGHNA and CDR2 as YNFKEQ.

The chain carries TRBV7-9 and TRBJ1-2; 7 bases are a match to TRBD1. CDR3 length: 14 residues. V dropped 6 bases and J dropped 7; count of bases not matched to a gene: 11. CDR1 is SEHNR, CDR2 FQNEAQ, per germline (reference sequence). CDR3 region: CASRPSPGGAGYTF. CDR3 nucleotide sequence: TGTGCCAGCAGACCAAGTCCAGGGGGAGCTGGCTACACCTTC.

The table lists this clonotype with a few counts. The chain links TRBV9 to TRBJ1-4; a possible D gene is TRBD1 (5 bases). CDR1 and CDR2 from the germline V gene are SGDLS and YYNGEE. This CDR3 is 14 amino acids long. V was shortened by 3 bases and J by 4 bases, with 10 bases between the two germline ends. The CDR3 here is CASSASGNNEKLFF. CDR3 sequence (DNA): TGTGCCAGCAGCGCGTCAGGGAATAATGAAAAACTGTTTTTT.

This clonotype was seen repeatedly, ten times or more. This chain links TRBV10-3 with TRBJ1-1; D gene unclear. The germline V and J ends were trimmed by 0 bases and 1 base, with 9 bases remaining between them. The germline V gene encodes CDR1 ENHRY and CDR2 SYGVKD. This CDR3 region has 15 residues. The CDR3 loop reads CAISESQAGNTEAFF. For the CDR3, the DNA is TGTGCCATCAGTGAGTCGCAGGCGGGGAACACTGAAGCTTTCTTT.

The chain combines TRBV5-4 with TRBJ2-3, with D unclear. Trimming stripped 1 base from V and 2 bases from J, with 11 bases between. CDR3 size: 15 residues. Germline V gives CDR1 SGHNT, CDR2 YYREEE (reference sequence). The CDR3 DNA follows: TGTGCCAGCAGCTTGAATGCAGGAAACACAGATACGCAGTATTTT. As protein: CASSLNAGNTDTQYF.